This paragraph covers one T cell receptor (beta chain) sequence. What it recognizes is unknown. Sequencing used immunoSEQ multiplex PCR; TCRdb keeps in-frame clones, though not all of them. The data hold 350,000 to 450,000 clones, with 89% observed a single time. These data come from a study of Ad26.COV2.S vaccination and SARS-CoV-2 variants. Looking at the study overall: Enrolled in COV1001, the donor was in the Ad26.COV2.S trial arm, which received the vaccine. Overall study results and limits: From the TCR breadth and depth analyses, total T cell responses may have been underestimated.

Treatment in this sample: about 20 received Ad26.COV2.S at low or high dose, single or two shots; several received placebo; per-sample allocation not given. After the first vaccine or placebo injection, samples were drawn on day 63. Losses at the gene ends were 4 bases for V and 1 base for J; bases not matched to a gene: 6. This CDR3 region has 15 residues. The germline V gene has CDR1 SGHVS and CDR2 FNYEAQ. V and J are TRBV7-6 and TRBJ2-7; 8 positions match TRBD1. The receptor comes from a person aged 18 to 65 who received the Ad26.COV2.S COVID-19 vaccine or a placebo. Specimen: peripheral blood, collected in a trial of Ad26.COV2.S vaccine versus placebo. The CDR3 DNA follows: TGTGCCAGCAGCTCATACCAGGGGGCATCCTACGAGCAGTACTTC. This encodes CASSSYQGASYEQYF.